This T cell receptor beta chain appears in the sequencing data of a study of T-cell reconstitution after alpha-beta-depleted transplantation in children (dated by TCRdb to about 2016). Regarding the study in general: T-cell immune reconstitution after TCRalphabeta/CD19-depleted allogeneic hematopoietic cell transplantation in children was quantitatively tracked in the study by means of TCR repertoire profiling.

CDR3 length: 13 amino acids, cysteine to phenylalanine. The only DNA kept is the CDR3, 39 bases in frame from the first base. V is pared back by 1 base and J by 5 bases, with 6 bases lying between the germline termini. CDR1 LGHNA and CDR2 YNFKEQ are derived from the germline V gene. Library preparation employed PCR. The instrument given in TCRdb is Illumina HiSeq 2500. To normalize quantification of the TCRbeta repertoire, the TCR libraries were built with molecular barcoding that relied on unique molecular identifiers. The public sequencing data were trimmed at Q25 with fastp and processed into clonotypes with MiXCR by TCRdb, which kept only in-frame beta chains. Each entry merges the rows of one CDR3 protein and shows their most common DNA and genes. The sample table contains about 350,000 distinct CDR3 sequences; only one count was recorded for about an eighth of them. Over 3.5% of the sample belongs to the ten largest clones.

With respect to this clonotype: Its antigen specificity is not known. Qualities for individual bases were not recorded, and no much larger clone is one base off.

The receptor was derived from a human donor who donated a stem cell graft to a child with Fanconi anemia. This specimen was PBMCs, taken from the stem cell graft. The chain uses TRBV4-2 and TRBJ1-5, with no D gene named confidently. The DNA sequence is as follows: TGTGCCAGCAGCCAAGGAGAGGATCAGCCCCAGCATTTT. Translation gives CASSQGEDQPQHF.